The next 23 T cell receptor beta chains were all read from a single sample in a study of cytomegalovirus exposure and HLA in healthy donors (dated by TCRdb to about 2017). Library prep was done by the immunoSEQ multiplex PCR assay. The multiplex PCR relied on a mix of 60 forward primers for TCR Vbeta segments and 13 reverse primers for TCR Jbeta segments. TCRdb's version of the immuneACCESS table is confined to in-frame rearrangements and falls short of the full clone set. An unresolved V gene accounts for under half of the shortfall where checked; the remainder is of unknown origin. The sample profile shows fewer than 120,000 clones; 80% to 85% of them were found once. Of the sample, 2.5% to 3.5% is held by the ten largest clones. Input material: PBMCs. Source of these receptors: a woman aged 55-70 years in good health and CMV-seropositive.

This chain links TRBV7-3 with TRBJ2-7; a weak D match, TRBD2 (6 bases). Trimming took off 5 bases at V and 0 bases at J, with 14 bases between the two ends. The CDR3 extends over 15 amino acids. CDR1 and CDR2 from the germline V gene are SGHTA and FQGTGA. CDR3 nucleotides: TGTGCCAGCAGCGCGGGACGGCTGAGCTCCTACGAGCAGTACTTC. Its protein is CASSAGRLSSYEQYF.

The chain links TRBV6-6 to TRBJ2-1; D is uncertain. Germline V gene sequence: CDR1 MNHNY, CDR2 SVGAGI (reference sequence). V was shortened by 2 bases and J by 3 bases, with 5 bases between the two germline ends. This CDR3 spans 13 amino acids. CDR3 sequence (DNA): TGTGCCAGCAGTTACCAGGACTACAATGAGCAGTTCTTC. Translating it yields CASSYQDYNEQFF.

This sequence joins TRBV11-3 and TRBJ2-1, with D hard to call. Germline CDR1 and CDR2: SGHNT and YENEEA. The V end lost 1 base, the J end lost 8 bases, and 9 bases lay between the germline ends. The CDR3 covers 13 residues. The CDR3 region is CASSLARADEQFF. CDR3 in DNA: TGTGCCAGCAGCTTAGCACGCGCGGATGAGCAGTTCTTC. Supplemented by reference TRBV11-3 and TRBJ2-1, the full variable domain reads EAGVVQSPRYKIIEKKQPVAFWCNPISGHNTLYWYLQNLGQGPELLIRYENEEAVDDSQLPKDRFSAERLKGVDSTLKIQPAELGDSAVYLCASSLARADEQFFGPGTRLTVL.

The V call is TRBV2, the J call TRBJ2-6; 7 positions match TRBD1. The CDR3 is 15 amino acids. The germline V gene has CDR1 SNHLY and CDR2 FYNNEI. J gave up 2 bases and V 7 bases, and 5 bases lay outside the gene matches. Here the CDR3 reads CASNTQGTGANVLTF. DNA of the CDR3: TGTGCCAGCAACACACAGGGGACTGGGGCCAACGTCCTGACTTTC.

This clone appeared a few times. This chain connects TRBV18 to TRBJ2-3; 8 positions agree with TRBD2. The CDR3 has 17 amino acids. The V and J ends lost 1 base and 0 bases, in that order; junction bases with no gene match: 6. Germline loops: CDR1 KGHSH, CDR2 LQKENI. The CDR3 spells CASSPQALAVSTDTQYF. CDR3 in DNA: TGTGCCAGCTCACCACAGGCACTAGCGGTCAGCACAGATACGCAGTATTTT.

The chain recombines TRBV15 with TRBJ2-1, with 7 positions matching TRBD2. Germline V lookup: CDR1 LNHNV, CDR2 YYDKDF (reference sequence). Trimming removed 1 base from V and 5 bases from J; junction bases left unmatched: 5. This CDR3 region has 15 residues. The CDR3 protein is CATSRAGGRHNEQFF. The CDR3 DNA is TGTGCCACCAGCAGAGCGGGAGGCCGCCACAATGAGCAGTTCTTC.

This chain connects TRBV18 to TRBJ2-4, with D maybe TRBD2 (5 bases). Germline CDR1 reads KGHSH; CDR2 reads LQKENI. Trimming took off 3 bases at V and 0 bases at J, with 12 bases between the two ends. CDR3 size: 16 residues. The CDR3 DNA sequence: TGTGCCAGCTCACCGAAACTCGGGGTAGCCAAAAACATTCAGTACTTC. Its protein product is CASSPKLGVAKNIQYF.

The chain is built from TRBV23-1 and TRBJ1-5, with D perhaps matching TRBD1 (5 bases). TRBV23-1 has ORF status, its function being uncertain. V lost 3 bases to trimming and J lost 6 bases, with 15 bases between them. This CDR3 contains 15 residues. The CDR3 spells CASSHAVGPPQPQHF. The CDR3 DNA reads TGCGCCAGCAGTCACGCAGTGGGGCCACCTCAGCCCCAGCATTTT.

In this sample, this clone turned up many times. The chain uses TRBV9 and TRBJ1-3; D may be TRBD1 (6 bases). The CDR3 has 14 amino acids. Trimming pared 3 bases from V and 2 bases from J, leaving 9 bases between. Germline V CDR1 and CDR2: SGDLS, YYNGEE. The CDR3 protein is CASSAGATGNTIYF. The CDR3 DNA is TGTGCCAGCAGCGCAGGGGCTACTGGAAACACCATATATTTT.

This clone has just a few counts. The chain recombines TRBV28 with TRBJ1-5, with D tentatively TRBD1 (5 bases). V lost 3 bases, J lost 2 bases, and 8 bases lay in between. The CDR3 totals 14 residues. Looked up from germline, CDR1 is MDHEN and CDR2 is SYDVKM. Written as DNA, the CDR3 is TGTGCCAGCAGTTTGGTAGGGGGCAATCAGCCCCAGCATTTT. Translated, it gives CASSLVGGNQPQHF. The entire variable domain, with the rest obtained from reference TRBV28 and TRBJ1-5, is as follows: DVKVTQSSRYLVKRTGEKVFLECVQDMDHENMFWYRQDPGLGLRLIYFSYDVKMKEKGDIPEGYSVSREKKERFSLILESASTNQTSMYLCASSLVGGNQPQHFGDGTRLSIL.

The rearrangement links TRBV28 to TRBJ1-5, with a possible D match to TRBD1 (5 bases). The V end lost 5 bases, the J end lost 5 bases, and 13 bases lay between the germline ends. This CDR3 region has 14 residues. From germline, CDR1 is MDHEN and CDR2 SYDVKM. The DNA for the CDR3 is TGTGCCAGCAGTATAACAGGCAAATATCAGCCCCAGCATTTT. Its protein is CASSITGKYQPQHF. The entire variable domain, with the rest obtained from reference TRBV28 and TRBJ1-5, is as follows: DVKVTQSSRYLVKRTGEKVFLECVQDMDHENMFWYRQDPGLGLRLIYFSYDVKMKEKGDIPEGYSVSREKKERFSLILESASTNQTSMYLCASSITGKYQPQHFGDGTRLSIL.

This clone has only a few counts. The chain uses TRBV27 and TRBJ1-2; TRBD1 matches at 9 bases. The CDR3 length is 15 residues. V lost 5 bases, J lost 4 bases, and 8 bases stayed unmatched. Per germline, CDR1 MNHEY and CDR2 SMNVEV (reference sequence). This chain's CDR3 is CASSRSGTGIYGYTF. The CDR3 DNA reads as TGTGCCAGCAGTAGATCCGGGACAGGGATCTATGGCTACACCTTC.

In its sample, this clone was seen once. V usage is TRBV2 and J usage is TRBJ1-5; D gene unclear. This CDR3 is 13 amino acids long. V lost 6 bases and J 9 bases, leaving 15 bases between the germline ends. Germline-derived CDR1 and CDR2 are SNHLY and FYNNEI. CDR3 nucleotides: TGTGCCAGCAGCGCGGGCCCTCAAGGGCCCCAGCATTTT. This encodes CASSAGPQGPQHF.

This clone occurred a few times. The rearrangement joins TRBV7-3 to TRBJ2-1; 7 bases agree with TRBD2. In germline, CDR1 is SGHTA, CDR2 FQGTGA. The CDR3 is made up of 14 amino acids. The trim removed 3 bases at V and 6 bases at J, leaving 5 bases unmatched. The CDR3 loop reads CASSFGLVTNEQFF. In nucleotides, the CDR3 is TGTGCCAGCAGCTTCGGACTAGTCACCAATGAGCAGTTCTTC.

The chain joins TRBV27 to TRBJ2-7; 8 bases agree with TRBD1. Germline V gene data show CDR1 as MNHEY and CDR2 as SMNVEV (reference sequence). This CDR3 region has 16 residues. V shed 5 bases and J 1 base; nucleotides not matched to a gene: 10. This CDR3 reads CASSPSQGAVSYEQYF. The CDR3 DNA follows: TGTGCCAGCAGTCCGAGCCAGGGGGCCGTTTCCTACGAGCAGTACTTC.

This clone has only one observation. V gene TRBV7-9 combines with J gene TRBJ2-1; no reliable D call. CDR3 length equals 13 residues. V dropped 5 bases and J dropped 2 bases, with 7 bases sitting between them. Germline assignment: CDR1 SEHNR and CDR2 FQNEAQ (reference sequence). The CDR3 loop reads CASSPRAYNEQFF. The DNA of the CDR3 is TGTGCCAGCAGCCCCCGGGCCTACAATGAGCAGTTCTTC.

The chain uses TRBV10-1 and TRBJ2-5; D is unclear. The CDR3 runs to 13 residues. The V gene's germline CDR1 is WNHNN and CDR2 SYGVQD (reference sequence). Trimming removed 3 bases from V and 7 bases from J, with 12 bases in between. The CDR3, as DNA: TGCGCCAGCAGTGATCCCCCCACGGGGACCCAGTACTTC. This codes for CASSDPPTGTQYF.

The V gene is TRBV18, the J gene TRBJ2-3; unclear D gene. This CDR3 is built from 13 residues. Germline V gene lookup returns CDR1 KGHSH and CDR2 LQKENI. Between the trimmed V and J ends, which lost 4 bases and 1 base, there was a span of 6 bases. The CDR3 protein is CASSLTGTDTQYF. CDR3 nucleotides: TGTGCCAGCTCACTAACGGGCACAGATACGCAGTATTTT.

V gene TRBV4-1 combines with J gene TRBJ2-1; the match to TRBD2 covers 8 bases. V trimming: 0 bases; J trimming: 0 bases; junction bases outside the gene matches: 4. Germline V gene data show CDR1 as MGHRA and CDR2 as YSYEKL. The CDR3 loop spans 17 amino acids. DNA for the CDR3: TGCGCCAGCAGCCAAGATCCGGGAGGGATCTCCTACAATGAGCAGTTCTTC. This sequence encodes CASSQDPGGISYNEQFF.

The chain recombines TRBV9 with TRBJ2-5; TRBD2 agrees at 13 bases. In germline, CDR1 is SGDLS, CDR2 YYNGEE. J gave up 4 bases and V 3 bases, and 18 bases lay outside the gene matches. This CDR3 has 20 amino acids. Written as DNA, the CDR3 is TGTGCCAGCAGCGCAGCCTCGCCCCCGGGACTAGCGGGACCACGAGAGACCCAGTACTTC. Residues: CASSAASPPGLAGPRETQYF.

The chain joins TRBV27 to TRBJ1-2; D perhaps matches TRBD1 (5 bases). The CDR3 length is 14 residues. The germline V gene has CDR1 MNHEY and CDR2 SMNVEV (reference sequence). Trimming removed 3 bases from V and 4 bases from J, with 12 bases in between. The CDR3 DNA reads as TGTGCCAGCAGTTTCGACCAGGGACTCTATGGCTACACCTTC. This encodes CASSFDQGLYGYTF.

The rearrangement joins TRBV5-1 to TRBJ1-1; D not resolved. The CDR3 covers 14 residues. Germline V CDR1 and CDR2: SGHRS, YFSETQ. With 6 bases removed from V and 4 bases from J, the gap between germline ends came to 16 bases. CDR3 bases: TGCGCCAGCACCTCGGCGGCGATTGGCACTGAAGCTTTCTTT. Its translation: CASTSAAIGTEAFF.

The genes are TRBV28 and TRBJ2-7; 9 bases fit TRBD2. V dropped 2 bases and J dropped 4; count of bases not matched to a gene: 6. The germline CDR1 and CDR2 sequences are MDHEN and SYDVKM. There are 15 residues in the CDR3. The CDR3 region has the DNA TGTGCCAGCAGTTTAACGGTAGCGGGAGCGTACGAGCAGTACTTC. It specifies CASSLTVAGAYEQYF.